Listed below are T cell receptor beta chains from one sample, sequenced in a study of blood T cells in healthy people across ages. TCRdb reprocessed the 5' RACE reads with MiXCR, giving one entry per CDR3 protein. The sample has fewer than 2 million distinct CDR3 sequences; more than 35% are singletons. The sample was blood. The receptors were gathered from a human donor in good health. Both conserved end residues are part of each CDR3.

>TRBV29-1|14
CSVEGGQGQSEQYF
>TRBV29-1|11
CSVVADYGYTF
>TRBV24-1|14
CATSEGQGGTEAFF
>TRBV6-6|11
CASKTDNEQFF
>TRBV6-5|14
CASNQGQGGETQYF
>TRBV9|16
CASSVAGTGGTGELFF
>TRBV20-1|12
CSASDPAREQYF
>TRBV29-1|16
CSVHELMYGGADTQYF
>TRBV7-2|15
CASSFSGVLTDTQYF
>TRBV12-3/TRBV12-4|13
CAGSLRPQGEAFF
>TRBV7-2|14
CASSLSPTRQPQHF
>TRBV6-2/TRBV6-3|15
CASRRQGVAQETQYF
>TRBV11-1|22
CASSLVSLAGAYHIEGTDTQYF
>TRBV29-1|15
CSALRGSTSTDTQYF
>TRBV20-1|14
CSGGVGEIRETQYF
>TRBV5-5|16
CASREDRASGANVLTF
>TRBV28|16
CASSSPRGGSHYGYTF
>TRBV11-2|13
CASSRGQNQPQHF
>TRBV20-1|12
CGAGLAGETQYF
>TRBV5-6|16
CASSTDRGWGTDTQYF
>TRBV12-3/TRBV12-4|17
CASSLGWGPDNSGELFF
>TRBV2|14
CASSTWTRTGELFF
>TRBV10-3|13
CAISESGRDTQYF
>TRBV6-1|15
CASSDEQGRDYGYTF
>TRBV4-3|14
CASSQDGKGRGYTF
>TRBV20-1|13
CSARGTGQNEQYF
>TRBV6-5|14
CASSYLGGSGELFF
>TRBV20-1|15
CSARAPYQAWAEAFF
>TRBV27|15
CASSLSFTGNSPLHF
>TRBV10-3|14
CAISLDRAGDEQFF
>TRBV6-5|16
CASSYGAGTSYNEQFF
>TRBV7-2|11
CASLGQETQYF
>TRBV10-3|14
CAISEISGNYEQYF
>TRBV6-5|14
CASKPGQGHQPQHF
>TRBV30|13
CAWSFLSRETQYF
>TRBV7-9|12
CAVKGYNEKLFF
>TRBV7-9|13
CASSVRDGNEQFF
>TRBV29-1|14
CSADRGPSTDTQYF
>TRBV5-1|14
CASSPRDSQETQYF
>TRBV11-2|13
CASSQPSSYGYTF
>TRBV3-1|14
CASSQSLSTDTQYF
>TRBV7-9|15
CASSPTGYNKETQYF
>TRBV6-2/TRBV6-3|15
CASSYVRGGDQPQHF
>TRBV20-1|12
CSAQSSGYEQYF
>TRBV27|14
CASSLVGSGSPLHF
>TRBV6-5|14
CASSSGTAVYGYTF
>TRBV7-9|14
CASSLEGPYGGHTF
>TRBV6-5|15
CASSYSISSTDTQYF
>TRBV6-2/TRBV6-3|13
CASSNLRGYGYTF
>TRBV5-5|16
CASSLDAGGSYNEQFF
>TRBV28|13
CATYEGYSVEQFF
>TRBV12-3/TRBV12-4|15
CASSLDLAGAYEQYF
>TRBV20-1|13
CSVLTSGVDTQYF
>TRBV4-1|15
CASSQVPRDPYEQYF